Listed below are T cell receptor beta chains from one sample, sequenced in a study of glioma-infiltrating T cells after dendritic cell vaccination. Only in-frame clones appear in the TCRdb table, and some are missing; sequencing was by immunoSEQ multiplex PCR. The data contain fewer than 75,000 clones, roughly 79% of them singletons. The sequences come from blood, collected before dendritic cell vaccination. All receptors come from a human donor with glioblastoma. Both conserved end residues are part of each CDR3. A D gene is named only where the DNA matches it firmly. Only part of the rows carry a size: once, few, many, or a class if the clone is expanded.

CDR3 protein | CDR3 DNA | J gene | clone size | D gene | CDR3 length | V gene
CASSTGQSNEKLFF | TGCGCCAGCAGCACCGGACAGTCTAATGAAAAACTGTTTTTT | TRBJ1-4 | - | - | 14 | TRBV5-1
CASSVDPGTEAFF | TGTGCCAGCAGCGTGGATCCGGGGACTGAAGCTTTCTTT | TRBJ1-1 | - | - | 13 | TRBV9
CATSRETGKVSPLHF | TGTGCCACCAGCAGAGAGACAGGCAAGGTGTCACCCCTCCACTTT | TRBJ1-6 | - | - | 15 | TRBV15
CAWSEEGARAFF | TGTGCCTGGAGTGAAGAGGGGGCGCGAGCTTTCTTT | TRBJ1-1 | - | TRBD1 | 12 | TRBV30
CASSFGQGKFEKLFF | TGTGCCAGCAGCTTCGGACAGGGAAAGTTTGAAAAACTGTTTTTT | TRBJ1-4 | - | TRBD1 | 15 | TRBV5-6
CATSSPRDRGLTDTQYF | TGTGCCACCAGCAGCCCCCGGGACAGGGGGCTTACAGATACGCAGTATTTT | TRBJ2-3 | - | TRBD1 | 17 | TRBV15
CASSPRGAGGRNEQYF | TGTGCCAGCAGCCCTAGGGGGGCAGGGGGCAGGAACGAGCAGTACTTC | TRBJ2-7 | few | TRBD1 | 16 | TRBV14
CASSQGRGSQNTDTQYF | TGTGCCAGCAGCCAAGGAAGGGGGTCCCAGAACACAGATACGCAGTATTTT | TRBJ2-3 | - | - | 17 | TRBV5-8
CASSPRTGSYEQYF | TGTGCCAGCTCACCACGGACAGGTTCCTACGAGCAGTACTTC | TRBJ2-7 | few | TRBD1 | 14 | TRBV18
CASSPGRDLYEQYF | TGTGCCAGCAGCCCTGGCAGAGACTTATACGAGCAGTACTTC | TRBJ2-7 | - | - | 14 | TRBV7-2
CASSWGQGGEKLFF | TGTGCCAGTAGTTGGGGACAGGGTGGTGAAAAACTGTTTTTT | TRBJ1-4 | once | TRBD1 | 14 | TRBV19
CASSSLATGDTGELFF | TGCGCCAGCAGCTCCCTAGCAACGGGGGACACCGGGGAGCTGTTTTTT | TRBJ2-2 | - | - | 16 | TRBV5-1
CASRLPGLGSEQYF | TGTGCCAGCAGACTACCGGGACTAGGGAGCGAGCAGTACTTC | TRBJ2-7 | few | TRBD2 | 14 | TRBV6-6
CASSEAPRDTSEQYF | TGTGCCAGCAGTGAAGCGCCCAGGGATACTTCCGAGCAGTACTTC | TRBJ2-7 | few | - | 15 | TRBV2
CASSLGQPGELFF | TGTGCCAGCAGCTTAGGACAGCCCGGGGAGCTGTTTTTT | TRBJ2-2 | - | - | 13 | TRBV7-9
CAWSGGPVGQPQHF | TGTGCCTGGAGTGGGGGGCCGGTGGGACAGCCCCAGCATTTT | TRBJ1-5 | - | - | 14 | TRBV30
CASSVPRTSQTYEQYF | TGTGCCAGCAGTGTGCCCCGGACTAGCCAAACCTACGAGCAGTACTTC | TRBJ2-7 | - | TRBD2 | 16 | TRBV2
CASSPDRLDTQYF | TGTGCCAGCAGCCCGGACAGGCTAGATACGCAGTATTTT | TRBJ2-3 | few | TRBD1 | 13 | TRBV7-2
CASSRGGSYEQYF | TGTGCCAGCAGCCGAGGGGGCAGCTACGAGCAGTACTTC | TRBJ2-7 | - | TRBD1 | 13 | TRBV11-2
CASREGSTEAFF | TGTGCCAGTAGGGAGGGGAGCACTGAAGCTTTCTTT | TRBJ1-1 | - | - | 12 | TRBV19
CSARVQDEQFF | TGCAGTGCTAGAGTACAGGATGAGCAGTTCTTC | TRBJ2-1 | once | - | 11 | TRBV20-1
CASSLGTGAEAFF | TGTGCCAGCAGCCTTGGGACAGGCGCTGAAGCTTTCTTT | TRBJ1-1 | - | TRBD1 | 13 | TRBV7-9
CASSYGGSEGPQHF | TGTGCCAGCAGTTACGGGGGGTCAGAGGGGCCCCAGCATTTT | TRBJ1-5 | - | - | 14 | TRBV6-6
CATSRVGTQNTEAFF | TGTGCCACCAGCAGAGTGGGGACACAGAACACTGAAGCTTTCTTT | TRBJ1-1 | once | - | 15 | TRBV15
CASSFRERGLGNQPQHF | TGTGCCAGCAGCTTTCGGGAGAGGGGGCTTGGCAATCAGCCCCAGCATTTT | TRBJ1-5 | - | - | 17 | TRBV21-1
CASSSTGEDTEAFF | TGTGCCAGCAGCTCGACGGGTGAGGACACTGAAGCTTTCTTT | TRBJ1-1 | - | - | 14 | TRBV7-9
CAIVGGTGELFF | TGTGCCATAGTGGGGGGGACCGGGGAGCTGTTTTTT | TRBJ2-2 | once | TRBD2 | 12 | TRBV19
CASSPTWGAKNTGELFF | TGTGCCAGCAGCCCGACCTGGGGAGCCAAGAACACCGGGGAGCTGTTTTTT | TRBJ2-2 | - | - | 17 | TRBV7-9
CASSLTPLRGNEQFF | TGTGCCAGCAGTTTAACGCCCCTCCGGGGGAATGAGCAGTTCTTC | TRBJ2-1 | - | - | 15 | TRBV27
CHARGSGTEAFF | TGCCACGCGCGAGGGTCCGGCACTGAAGCTTTCTTT | TRBJ1-1 | once | - | 12 | TRBV29-1
CASSQESGAANQPQHF | TGCGCCAGCAGCCAAGAAAGCGGGGCAGCTAATCAGCCCCAGCATTTT | TRBJ1-5 | once | - | 16 | TRBV4-3
CASSPDRGVTDTQYF | TGCGCCAGCAGCCCAGACAGGGGGGTCACAGATACGCAGTATTTT | TRBJ2-3 | - | TRBD1 | 15 | TRBV5-1
CASSVDITSQETQYF | TGTGCCAGCAGCGTAGACATAACCAGCCAAGAGACCCAGTACTTC | TRBJ2-5 | - | - | 15 | TRBV9
CATSTGQGGTDTQYF | TGTGCCACCTCCACCGGACAGGGCGGCACAGATACGCAGTATTTT | TRBJ2-3 | once | TRBD1 | 15 | TRBV10-3
CASDRGPETQYF | TGTGCCAGCGACAGGGGGCCGGAGACCCAGTACTTC | TRBJ2-5 | - | TRBD1 | 12 | TRBV30
CASRLSQGEAGEAFF | TGTGCCAGCAGGCTAAGTCAGGGGGAAGCGGGTGAAGCTTTCTTT | TRBJ1-1 | - | TRBD1 | 15 | TRBV2
CASSLPTAVEQYF | TGTGCCAGCAGCTTACCTACAGCGGTTGAGCAGTACTTC | TRBJ2-7 | - | - | 13 | TRBV7-2
CASSPQTGPSTDTQYF | TGTGCCAGCAGCCCACAGACAGGACCTAGCACAGATACGCAGTATTTT | TRBJ2-3 | once | - | 16 | TRBV7-9
CASSYSYGNQETQYF | TGTGCCAGCAGTTACTCGTACGGGAACCAAGAGACCCAGTACTTC | TRBJ2-5 | - | - | 15 | TRBV6-5
CASSATGVYGYTF | TGTGCCAGCAGCGCGACAGGGGTATATGGCTACACCTTC | TRBJ1-2 | - | TRBD1 | 13 | TRBV9
CASSVDPAGRTDTQYF | TGTGCCAGCAGCGTAGATCCAGCGGGGAGAACAGATACGCAGTATTTT | TRBJ2-3 | - | TRBD2 | 16 | TRBV9
CASSSDRGLKNSPLHF | TGTGCCAGCAGCTCGGACAGGGGGCTAAAAAATTCACCCCTCCACTTT | TRBJ1-6 | - | TRBD1 | 16 | TRBV5-4
CASSTTGLGYNEQFF | TGTGCCAGCAGCACAACAGGTTTGGGGTACAATGAGCAGTTCTTC | TRBJ2-1 | - | - | 15 | TRBV9
CASSHFGGSNEQFF | TGTGCCAGCAGCCACTTTGGAGGATCCAATGAGCAGTTCTTC | TRBJ2-1 | - | - | 14 | TRBV5-8
CASSERGAATEAFF | TGTGCCAGCAGTGAACGGGGGGCAGCCACTGAAGCTTTCTTT | TRBJ1-1 | - | - | 14 | TRBV25-1
CASSQDKNTEAFF | TGCGCCAGCAGCCAAGATAAGAACACTGAAGCTTTCTTT | TRBJ1-1 | - | - | 13 | TRBV4-3
CASSFNRGPRSGNTIYF | TGTGCCAGCAGCTTCAACAGGGGGCCTAGATCTGGAAACACCATATATTTT | TRBJ1-3 | few | TRBD1 | 17 | TRBV7-9
CASSLKDRGLNEQFF | TGTGCCAGCAGCTTAAAGGACAGGGGGCTTAATGAGCAGTTCTTC | TRBJ2-1 | - | TRBD1 | 15 | TRBV7-9
CASSSGWSQETQYF | TGCGCCAGCAGCTCAGGGTGGAGTCAAGAGACCCAGTACTTC | TRBJ2-5 | - | - | 14 | TRBV5-1
CASSQDLGGKLFF | TGCGCCAGCAGCCAAGATCTGGGGGGAAAACTGTTTTTT | TRBJ1-4 | - | - | 13 | TRBV4-3
CASSRSNRGGSYNSPLHF | TGCGCCAGCAGCCGCAGCAACAGGGGAGGCTCCTATAATTCACCCCTCCACTTT | TRBJ1-6 | - | TRBD1 | 18 | TRBV5-1
CASRSRASGGSYEQYF | TGTGCCAGCAGATCTAGGGCTAGCGGGGGTAGCTACGAGCAGTACTTC | TRBJ2-7 | - | TRBD2 | 16 | TRBV11-2
CAWSPGQGNSQPQHF | TGTGCCTGGAGTCCGGGACAGGGGAATAGTCAGCCCCAGCATTTT | TRBJ1-5 | - | TRBD1 | 15 | TRBV30